One sample yielded the 6 T cell receptor beta chains listed below, sequenced in a study of blood T cells in healthy people across ages. A second PCR of roughly 7 to 11 cycles used a sample-barcoded 5' primer and a J-beta primer mix. TCRdb redid the calling of the 5' RACE reads with MiXCR, one entry per CDR3 protein. The top ten hold around 3.4% of the sample, which has over 600,000 distinct CDR3 sequences, 20% to 25% seen once. The sequenced sample was blood. The receptors here all came from a man in his sixties or seventies in good health.

There are a few counts of this clonotype. The rearrangement joins TRBV20-1 to TRBJ1-5, with a possible D match to TRBD1 (6 bases). The ends were cut back, 6 bases at V and 0 bases at J, with 15 bases in the middle. The germline V gene has CDR1 DFQATT and CDR2 SNEGSKA (reference sequence). The CDR3 has 15 amino acids. The CDR3: CSARRGHHSNQPQHF. The CDR3 DNA is TGCAGTGCACGCCGGGGACACCATAGCAATCAGCCCCAGCATTTT.

This clonotype came up many times. This chain uses TRBV15 with TRBJ2-2; perhaps TRBD1 as D (6 bases). Trimming removed 0 bases from V and 4 bases from J, with 12 bases in between. CDR3 length: 16 amino acids. Germline CDR1 LNHNV, CDR2 YYDKDF (reference sequence). Here the CDR3 DNA reads TGTGCCACCAGCAGAGATCAGGGGATCGGCACCGGGGAGCTGTTTTTT. Amino acids: CATSRDQGIGTGELFF. The full variable domain, its missing parts supplied by reference TRBV15 and TRBJ2-2, is DAMVIQNPRYQVTQFGKPVTLSCSQTLNHNVMYWYQQKSSQAPKLLFHYYDKDFNNEADTPDNFQSRRPNTSFCFLDIRSPGLGDTAMYLCATSRDQGIGTGELFFGEGSRLTVL.

The chain recombines TRBV7-2 with TRBJ2-1, with TRBD2 identical over 8 bases. The V and J ends lost 7 bases and 8 bases, in that order; junction bases with no gene match: 7. The CDR3 runs to 13 residues. CDR1 is SGHTA, CDR2 FQGNSA, per germline. CDR3 loop: CASKVAGWDEQFF. Written as DNA, the CDR3 is TGTGCCAGCAAAGTAGCGGGATGGGATGAGCAGTTCTTC.

This clonotype showed up just a few times. The chain carries TRBV4-1 and TRBJ2-1; D remains ambiguous. The V gene's germline CDR1 is MGHRA and CDR2 YSYEKL. This CDR3 region has 16 residues. Trimming pared 8 bases from V and 5 bases from J, leaving 22 bases between. The CDR3 region is CASGPRALRPNNEQFF. The DNA for the CDR3 is TGCGCCAGCGGACCAAGGGCCCTCAGGCCAAACAATGAGCAGTTCTTC.

The rearrangement joins TRBV9 to TRBJ2-1; D gene ambiguous. The CDR3 totals 15 residues. Looked up from germline, CDR1 is SGDLS and CDR2 is YYNGEE. Trimming removed 0 bases from V and 6 bases from J, with 13 bases in between. This CDR3 is CASSVDGSRLNEQFF. DNA for the CDR3: TGTGCCAGCAGCGTAGATGGCAGCCGGCTCAATGAGCAGTTCTTC. Combining the CDR3 with reference TRBV9 and TRBJ2-1 gives the whole variable domain DSGVTQTPKHLITATGQRVTLRCSPRSGDLSVYWYQQSLDQGLQFLIQYYNGEERAKGNILERFSAQQFPDLHSELNLSSLELGDSALYFCASSVDGSRLNEQFFGPGTRLTVL.

This clonotype was detected a few times. The V gene is TRBV27, the J gene TRBJ1-4; D is possibly TRBD1 (6 bases). The V end was cut by 5 bases, the J end by 0 bases, with 25 bases between. Germline values: CDR1 MNHEY, CDR2 SMNVEV (reference sequence). The CDR3 extends over 20 amino acids. The CDR3 loop is CASSRQGGAGRGATNEKLFF. CDR3 DNA sequence: TGTGCCAGCAGTCGACAAGGGGGGGCAGGGCGAGGAGCAACTAATGAAAAACTGTTTTTT.